The sequence of this TCR beta chain was determined in a study of cytomegalovirus exposure and HLA in healthy donors. The CDR3 covers 14 residues. Trimming took 5 bases from V and 8 from J, leaving 16 bases between them. Germline values: CDR1 SGHTA, CDR2 FQGNSA. Primers for the PCR totalled 60 Vbeta and 13 Jbeta. Assay: immunoSEQ multiplex PCR; the TCRdb copy retains only in-frame clones and omits some. The sample has 130,000 or so clones; approximately 87% are singletons. The sample comprised PBMCs. The clonotype comes from a woman aged 25 to 45 in good health and CMV-seronegative. The genes are TRBV7-2 and TRBJ1-5; D might be TRBD1 (6 bases). The CDR3 loop is CASSHQTGDEPQHF. In DNA form, the CDR3 reads TGTGCCAGCAGCCACCAGACAGGTGACGAGCCCCAGCATTTT.